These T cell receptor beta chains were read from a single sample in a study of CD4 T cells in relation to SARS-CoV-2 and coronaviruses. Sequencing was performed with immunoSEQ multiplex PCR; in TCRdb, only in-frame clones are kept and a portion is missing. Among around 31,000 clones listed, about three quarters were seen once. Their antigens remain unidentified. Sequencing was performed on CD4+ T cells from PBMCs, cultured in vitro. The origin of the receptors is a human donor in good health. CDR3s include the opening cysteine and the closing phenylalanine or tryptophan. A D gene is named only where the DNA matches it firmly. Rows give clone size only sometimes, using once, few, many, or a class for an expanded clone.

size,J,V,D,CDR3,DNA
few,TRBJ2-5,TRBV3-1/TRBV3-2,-,CASSQMLAAGWETQYF,TGTGCCAGCAGCCAAATGCTCGCCGCCGGGTGGGAGACCCAGTACTTC
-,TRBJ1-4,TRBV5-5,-,CASSLDWATNEKLFF,TGTGCCAGCAGCTTGGACTGGGCAACTAATGAAAAACTGTTTTTT
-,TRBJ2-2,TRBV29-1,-,CSGLDSSGELFF,TGCAGCGGCCTCGACAGTTCCGGGGAGCTGTTTTTT
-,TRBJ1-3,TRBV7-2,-,CASSPSGQLSGNTIYF,TGTGCCAGCAGCCCGAGCGGACAGCTCTCTGGAAACACCATATATTTT
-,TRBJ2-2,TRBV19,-,CASSINSNTGELFF,TGTGCCAGTAGTATAAATTCGAACACCGGGGAGCTGTTTTTT
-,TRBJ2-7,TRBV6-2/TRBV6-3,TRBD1,CASSYDTGGTYEQYF,TGTGCCAGCAGTTACGATACAGGGGGGACCTACGAGCAGTACTTC
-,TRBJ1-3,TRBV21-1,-,CASSTHRDRGNTIYF,TGTGCCAGCAGCACCCACCGGGACAGGGGAAACACCATATATTTT
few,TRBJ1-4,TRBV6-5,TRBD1,CASSPNRGRNEKLFF,TGTGCCAGCAGTCCCAACAGGGGACGGAATGAAAAACTGTTTTTT
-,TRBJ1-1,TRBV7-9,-,CASSLWENTEAFF,TGTGCCAGCAGCTTATGGGAGAACACTGAAGCTTTCTTT
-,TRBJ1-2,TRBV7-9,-,CASSLAGQVRGGYTF,TGTGCCAGCAGCTTAGCGGGACAAGTCCGTGGTGGCTACACCTTC
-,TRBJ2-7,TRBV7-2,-,CASSLGLGSSYEQYF,TGTGCCAGCAGCTTAGGGTTAGGGAGCTCCTACGAGCAGTACTTC
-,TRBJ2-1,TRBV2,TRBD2,CASSGDRLAGGHNEQFF,TGTGCCAGCAGTGGGGATCGGCTAGCGGGAGGACACAATGAGCAGTTCTTC
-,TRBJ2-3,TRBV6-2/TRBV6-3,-,CASSYVGRGGLSTDTQYF,TGTGCCAGCAGTTATGTCGGTAGGGGGGGGCTTAGCACAGATACGCAGTATTTT
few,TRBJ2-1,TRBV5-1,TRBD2,CASSPRLLAGTSPPYNEQFF,TGCGCCAGCAGCCCCCGGCTGCTAGCGGGAACCTCACCTCCCTACAATGAGCAGTTCTTC
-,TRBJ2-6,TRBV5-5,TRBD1,CASSLMRTGGPGANVLTF,TGTGCCAGCAGCTTGATGAGGACAGGGGGCCCTGGGGCCAACGTCCTGACTTTC
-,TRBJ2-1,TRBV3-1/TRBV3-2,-,CASSRWDNEQFF,TGTGCCAGCAGCCGGTGGGACAATGAGCAGTTCTTC
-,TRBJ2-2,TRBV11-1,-,CASSPGAENGELFF,TGTGCCAGCAGCCCGGGGGCAGAAAACGGGGAGCTGTTTTTT
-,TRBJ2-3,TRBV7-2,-,CASSNPSTDTQYF,TGTGCCAGCAGCAATCCTAGCACAGATACGCAGTATTTT
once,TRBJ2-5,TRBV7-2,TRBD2,CASSATSAQETQYF,TGTGCCAGCAGCGCGACTAGCGCACAAGAGACCCAGTACTTC
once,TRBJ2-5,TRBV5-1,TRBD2,CASSLLAGGYQETQYF,TGCGCCAGCAGCTTGCTAGCGGGGGGGTACCAAGAGACCCAGTACTTC
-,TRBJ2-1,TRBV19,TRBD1,CATRRQGKNEQFF,TGTGCCACAAGGCGACAGGGCAAGAATGAGCAGTTCTTC
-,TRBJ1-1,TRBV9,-,CASSALPELSEAFF,TGTGCCAGCAGCGCCCTCCCAGAGTTGTCTGAAGCTTTCTTT
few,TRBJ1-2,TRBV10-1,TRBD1,CASRTRDREGSFYGYTF,TGCGCCAGCAGGACCCGGGACAGGGAAGGCTCTTTCTATGGCTACACCTTC